Each of the 22 T cell receptor beta chains below was sequenced from the same sample in a study of T-cell reconstitution after alpha-beta-depleted transplantation in children. For TCRbeta, the library was prepared with unique molecular identifiers. A single record per CDR3 protein comes from TCRdb applying MiXCR to the PCR reads. The table records 350,000 to 450,000 distinct CDR3 sequences, roughly 14% of them present only once. The sequences come from PBMCs, collected from the stem cell graft. The receptors shown here come from a human donor who donated a stem cell graft to a child with Fanconi anemia.

The chain combines TRBV5-5 with TRBJ1-2, with D unclear. CDR1 SGHKS and CDR2 YYEKEE come from the germline V gene (reference sequence). The V gene lost 7 bases and the J gene lost 2 bases, with 18 bases spanning the gap. The length of the CDR3 is 15 residues. CDR3 coding DNA: TGTGCCAGCTACCCCGGTCCCCGACTCAACTATGGCTACACCTTC. Protein product: CASYPGPRLNYGYTF.

In its sample, this clonotype was seen a few times. The chain uses TRBV28 and TRBJ2-1; D perhaps matches TRBD2 (7 bases). Per germline, CDR1 MDHEN and CDR2 SYDVKM. There are 15 residues in the CDR3. Trimming shortened V by 11 bases and J by 8 bases, and 25 bases separated the two germline ends. CDR3 amino acids: CAGPSPPRGGDEQFF. DNA of the CDR3: TGTGCCGGACCCTCTCCTCCCAGGGGAGGGGATGAGCAGTTCTTC.

This clonotype came up many times. V and J are TRBV25-1 and TRBJ1-2; D remains ambiguous. Germline-derived CDR1 and CDR2 are MGHDK and SYGVNS. V was clipped by 11 bases and J by 6 bases, with 10 bases between them. This CDR3 is built from 10 residues. CDR3 sequence reads: CAYEDDGYTF. DNA of the CDR3: TGTGCCTACGAAGACGATGGCTACACCTTC.

V and J are TRBV5-1 and TRBJ1-1; weak D call: TRBD1 (5 bases). This CDR3 is 14 amino acids long. Germline assignment: CDR1 SGHRS and CDR2 YFSETQ. The V end lost 4 bases, the J end lost 2 bases, and 12 bases lay between the germline ends. The CDR3 DNA is TGCGCCAGCAGCCCGACAGCTCCTAACACTGAAGCTTTCTTT. Translation: CASSPTAPNTEAFF.

This clonotype appeared a few times. J is TRBJ2-7 and V is TRBV5-5; the match to TRBD1 covers 8 bases. The CDR3 contains 14 residues. Germline-derived CDR1 and CDR2 are SGHKS and YYEKEE (reference sequence). The V segment lost 2 bases and the J segment 4 bases; nucleotides outside the gene matches: 5. CDR3 sequence (DNA): TGTGCCAGCAGCTTAGGACAGGGTTTGTACGAGCAGTACGTC. Protein product: CASSLGQGLYEQYV.

This clonotype was seen at least ten times. The chain couples TRBV6-6 to TRBJ1-6, with D possibly matching TRBD1 (6 bases). CDR3 length: 13 residues. V was shortened by 8 bases and J by 7 bases, with 12 bases between the two germline ends. CDR1 and CDR2 from the germline V gene are MNHNY and SVGAGI (reference sequence). The CDR3 nucleotides read TGTGCCAGCCGCAGGGGAGTGAATTCACCCCTCCACTTT. Encoded protein: CASRRGVNSPLHF.

This clonotype was counted a few times. The chain combines TRBV12-3 or TRBV12-4 with TRBJ1-2; no firm D call. The CDR3 covers 13 residues. Trimming left V 3 bases short and J 4 bases short, with 9 bases between. As DNA, the CDR3 is TGTGCCAGCAGTTTGGGTGGGATCTATGGCTACACCTTC. Amino acids: CASSLGGIYGYTF.

This clonotype was detected many times. The CDR3 protein is CSANGGEKTDTQYF. The CDR3 nucleotides are TGCAGTGCTAACGGGGGTGAGAAGACAGATACGCAGTATTTT. J is TRBJ2-3 and V is TRBV20-1, with D perhaps TRBD2 (6 bases). The CDR3 covers 14 residues. From germline, CDR1 is DFQATT and CDR2 SNEGSKA (reference sequence). V lost 4 bases, J lost 3 bases, and 14 bases lay in between.

A few counts support this clonotype. The chain links TRBV7-8 to TRBJ2-5, with TRBD2 matching over 8 bases. Germline values: CDR1 SGHVS, CDR2 FQNEAQ. The junction had 14 bases not matched to a gene; V was cut back by 0 bases and J by 5 bases. CDR3 length equals 18 residues. The CDR3: CASSLARAVAGKRETQYF. The CDR3 nucleotides read TGTGCCAGCAGCTTAGCGAGAGCAGTAGCGGGGAAACGGGAGACCCAGTACTTC.

There are a few counts of this clonotype. V is TRBV10-1 and J is TRBJ2-2, with 7 bases identical to TRBD1. The germline gives CDR1 WNHNN, CDR2 SYGVQD (reference sequence). V lost 9 bases and J lost 6; bases outside the gene matches: 7. CDR3 size: 13 residues. CDR3 in amino acids: CASSIDRAGELFF. The CDR3 nucleotides are TGCGCCAGTTCTATCGACAGGGCCGGGGAGCTGTTTTTT.

This clonotype occurred a few times. The chain couples TRBV11-3 to TRBJ2-1; D gene unclear. The CDR3 contains 14 residues. V dropped 5 bases and J dropped 5 bases, with 13 bases sitting between them. The germline CDR1 and CDR2 sequences are SGHNT and YENEEA. CDR3 residues: CASSQHPTDNEQFF. Here the CDR3 DNA reads TGTGCCAGCAGCCAACACCCAACCGACAATGAGCAGTTCTTC.

The chain joins TRBV12-3 or TRBV12-4 to TRBJ1-5; D is perhaps TRBD1 (5 bases). The CDR3 covers 14 residues. V shed 6 bases and J shed 4 bases, with 13 bases lying between them. CDR3 nucleotides: TGTGCCAGCAGCCTCGACAGCCCTAATCAGCCCCAGCATTTT. This codes for CASSLDSPNQPQHF.

The CDR3 protein is CASSLGYPGTEAFF. The CDR3 DNA sequence: TGTGCCAGCAGCCTAGGTTACCCGGGGACTGAAGCTTTCTTT. The rearrangement joins TRBV27 to TRBJ1-1; no clear D. CDR3 length: 14 residues. V lost 6 bases and J 5 bases, leaving 16 bases between the germline ends. Per the germline V gene, CDR1 is MNHEY and CDR2 is SMNVEV (reference sequence).

This chain connects TRBV7-8 to TRBJ1-1; tentatively, D is TRBD1 (6 bases). The CDR3 runs 14 residues. The germline V and J ends were trimmed by 0 bases and 9 bases, with 14 bases remaining between them. Per germline, CDR1 SGHVS and CDR2 FQNEAQ. The CDR3 region is CASSLAGGDLKAFF. In DNA form, the CDR3 reads TGTGCCAGCAGCTTAGCAGGGGGGGACCTAAAAGCTTTCTTT.

In nucleotides, the CDR3 is TGTGCCAGCAGCTTGAGGCCCCTGAGTTACAATGAGCAGTTCTTC. Translation gives CASSLRPLSYNEQFF. This sequence joins TRBV5-6 and TRBJ2-1; D unclear. Germline V gene lookup returns CDR1 SGHDT and CDR2 YYEEEE. This CDR3 spans 15 amino acids. The V gene lost 1 base and the J gene lost 4 bases, with 12 bases spanning the gap. Full variable domain (remainder filled in from reference TRBV5-6 and TRBJ2-1): DAGVTQSPTHLIKTRGQQVTLRCSPKSGHDTVSWYQQALGQGPQFIFQYYEEEERQRGNFPDRFSGHQFPNYSSELNVNALLLGDSALYLCASSLRPLSYNEQFFGPGTRLTVL.

J is TRBJ2-5 and V is TRBV18, with D unresolved. The length of the CDR3 is 14 residues. From germline, CDR1 is KGHSH and CDR2 LQKENI. Trimming removed 2 bases at V and 6 bases at J, with 13 bases between. DNA for the CDR3: TGTGCCAGCTCACCAGCCACTGGAGTGAAGACCCAGTACTTC. Its protein is CASSPATGVKTQYF.

This CDR3 is CASSWGSTLETQYF. As DNA, the CDR3 is TGCGCCAGCAGCTGGGGGTCTACTCTAGAGACCCAGTACTTC. This rearrangement joins TRBV5-1 to TRBJ2-5; D tentatively fits TRBD1 or TRBD2 (5 bases each). Germline CDR1 SGHRS, CDR2 YFSETQ. Between the trimmed V and J ends, which lost 3 bases and 4 bases, there was a span of 13 bases. CDR3 size: 14 residues. The whole variable domain, filled in from reference TRBV5-1 and TRBJ2-5, reads KAGVTQTPRYLIKTRGQQVTLSCSPISGHRSVSWYQQTPGQGLQFLFEYFSETQRNKGNFPGRFSGRQFSNSRSEMNVSTLELGDSALYLCASSWGSTLETQYFGPGTRLLVL.

This clonotype appeared many times. The chain employs TRBV18 and TRBJ2-7; 10 bases align to TRBD1. V shed 6 bases and J 6 bases; nucleotides not matched to a gene: 14. Germline CDR1 is KGHSH and CDR2 is LQKENI. The CDR3 totals 16 residues. CDR3 amino acids: CASSPASTGGAPEQYF. The CDR3 DNA reads as TGTGCCAGCTCGCCTGCTTCGACAGGGGGCGCTCCCGAGCAGTACTTC.

This clonotype has more than one count but fewer than ten. V usage is TRBV5-1 and J usage is TRBJ1-6, with a possible D match to TRBD1 (5 bases). The germline CDR1 and CDR2 sequences are SGHRS and YFSETQ. V was shortened by 4 bases and J by 16 bases, with 18 bases between the two germline ends. CDR3 length equals 13 residues. CDR3 nucleotide sequence: TGCGCCAGCAGCAACCAGTCCGGGACCCAACTCCACTTT. It translates to CASSNQSGTQLHF.

This clonotype was seen more than once but under ten times. This chain uses TRBV30 with TRBJ2-2; D is possibly TRBD1 (6 bases). The CDR3 runs 13 residues. Trimming stripped 0 bases from V and 5 bases from J, with 7 bases between. Germline V CDR1 and CDR2: GTSNPN, SVGIG (reference sequence). The CDR3 protein is CAWSVQGTGELFF. DNA for the CDR3: TGTGCCTGGAGTGTACAGGGAACCGGGGAGCTGTTTTTT.

This clonotype was observed a handful of times. This chain links TRBV6-5 with TRBJ2-2; the match to TRBD1 covers 7 bases. The CDR3 contains 15 residues. Germline V gives CDR1 MNHEY, CDR2 SVGAGI. The V and J ends lost 5 bases and 1 base, in that order; junction bases with no gene match: 4. CDR3 coding DNA: TGTGCCAGCAGTCGATGGGACAGGAACACCGGGGAGCTGTTTTTT. This translates into CASSRWDRNTGELFF.

This clonotype turned up a few times. The chain is built from TRBV12-3 or TRBV12-4 and TRBJ1-6; D unclear. Deletions cut 4 bases from V and 11 bases from J, with 15 bases between. There are 14 residues in the CDR3. CDR3 amino acids: CASSSRHHLAPLHF. The CDR3 DNA follows: TGTGCCAGCAGTTCGCGGCATCATTTGGCACCCCTCCACTTT.